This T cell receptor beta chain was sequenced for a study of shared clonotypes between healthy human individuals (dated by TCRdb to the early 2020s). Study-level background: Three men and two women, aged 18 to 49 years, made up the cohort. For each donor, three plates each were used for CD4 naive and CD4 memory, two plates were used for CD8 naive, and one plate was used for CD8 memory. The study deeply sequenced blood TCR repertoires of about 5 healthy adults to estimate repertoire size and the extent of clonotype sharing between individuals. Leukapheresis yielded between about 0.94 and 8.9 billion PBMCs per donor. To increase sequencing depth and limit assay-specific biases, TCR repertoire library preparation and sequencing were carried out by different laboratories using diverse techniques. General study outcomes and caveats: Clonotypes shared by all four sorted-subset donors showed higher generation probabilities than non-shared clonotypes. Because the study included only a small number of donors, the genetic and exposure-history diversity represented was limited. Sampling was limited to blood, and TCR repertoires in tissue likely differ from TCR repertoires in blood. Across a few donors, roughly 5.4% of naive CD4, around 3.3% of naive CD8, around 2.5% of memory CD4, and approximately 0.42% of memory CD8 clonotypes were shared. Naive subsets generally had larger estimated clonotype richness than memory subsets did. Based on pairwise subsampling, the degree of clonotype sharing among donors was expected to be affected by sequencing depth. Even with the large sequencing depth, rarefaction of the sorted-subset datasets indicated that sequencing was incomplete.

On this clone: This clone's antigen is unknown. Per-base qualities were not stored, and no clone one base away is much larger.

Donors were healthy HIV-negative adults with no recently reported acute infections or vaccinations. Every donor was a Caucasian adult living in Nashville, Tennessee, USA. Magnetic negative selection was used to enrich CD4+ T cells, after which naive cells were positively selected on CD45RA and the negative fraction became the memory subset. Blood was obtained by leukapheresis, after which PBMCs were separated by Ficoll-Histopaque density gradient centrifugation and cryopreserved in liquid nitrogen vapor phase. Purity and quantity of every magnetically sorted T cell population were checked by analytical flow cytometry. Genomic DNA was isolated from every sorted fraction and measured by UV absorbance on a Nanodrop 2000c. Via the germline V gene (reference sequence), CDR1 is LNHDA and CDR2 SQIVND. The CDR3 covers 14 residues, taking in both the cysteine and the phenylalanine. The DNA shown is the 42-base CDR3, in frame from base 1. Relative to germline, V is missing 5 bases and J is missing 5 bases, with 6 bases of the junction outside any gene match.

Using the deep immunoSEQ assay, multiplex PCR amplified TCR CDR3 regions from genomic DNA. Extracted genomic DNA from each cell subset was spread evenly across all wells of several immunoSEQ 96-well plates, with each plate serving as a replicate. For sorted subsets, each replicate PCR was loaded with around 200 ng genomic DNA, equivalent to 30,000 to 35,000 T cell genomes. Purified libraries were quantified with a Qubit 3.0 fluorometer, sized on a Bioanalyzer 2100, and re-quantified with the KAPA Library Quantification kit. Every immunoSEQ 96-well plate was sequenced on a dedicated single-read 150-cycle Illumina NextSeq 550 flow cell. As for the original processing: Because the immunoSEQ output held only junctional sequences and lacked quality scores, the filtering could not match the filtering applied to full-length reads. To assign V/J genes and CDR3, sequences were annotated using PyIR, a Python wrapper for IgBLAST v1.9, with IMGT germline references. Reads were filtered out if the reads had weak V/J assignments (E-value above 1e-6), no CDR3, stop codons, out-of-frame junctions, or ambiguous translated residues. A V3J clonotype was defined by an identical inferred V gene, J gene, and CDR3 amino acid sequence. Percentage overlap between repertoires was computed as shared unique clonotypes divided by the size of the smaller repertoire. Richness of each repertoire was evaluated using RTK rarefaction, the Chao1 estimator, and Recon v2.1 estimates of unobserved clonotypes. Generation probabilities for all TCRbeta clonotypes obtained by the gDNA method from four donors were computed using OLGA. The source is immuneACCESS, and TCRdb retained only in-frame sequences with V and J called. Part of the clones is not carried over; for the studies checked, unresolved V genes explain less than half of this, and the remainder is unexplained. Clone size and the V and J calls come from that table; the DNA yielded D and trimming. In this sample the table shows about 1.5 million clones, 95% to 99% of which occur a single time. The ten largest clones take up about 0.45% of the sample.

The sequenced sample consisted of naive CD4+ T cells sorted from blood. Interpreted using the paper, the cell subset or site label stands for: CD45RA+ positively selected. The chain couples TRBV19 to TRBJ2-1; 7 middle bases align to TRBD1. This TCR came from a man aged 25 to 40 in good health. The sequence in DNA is TGTGCCAGTAGTGTCGACAGGGTGAACAATGAGCAGTTCTTC. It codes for CASSVDRVNNEQFF.